This T cell receptor (beta chain) was obtained from a study of CD8 T cells in ankylosing spondylitis. This clonotype has only a few counts. Per germline, CDR1 SGHTA and CDR2 FQGNSA. This CDR3 region has 15 residues. Unmatched junction bases numbered 2, after V lost 3 bases and J lost 7 bases. Each CDR3 protein is one row after TCRdb ran MiXCR on the 5' RACE reads. The data show about 340,000 distinct CDR3 sequences, about 15% seen once. V and J are TRBV7-2 and TRBJ2-2, with TRBD2 matching 13 bases. The sequencing sample was made of blood, either unsorted or a sorted T cell fraction (not recorded which). The TCR sequence derives from a male donor with ankylosing spondylitis or in good health (not recorded which). CDR3 sequence: CASSFRTSGGGELFF. The CDR3 DNA reads as TGTGCCAGCAGCTTTAGGACTAGCGGGGGCGGGGAGCTGTTTTTT.